Included here is one T cell receptor (beta chain) sequence, with context. The J segment lost 9 bases and the V segment lost 3 bases, leaving 6 bases of the junction unmatched. The CDR3 runs 15 residues. CDR1 is MNHNS and CDR2 is SASEGT in the germline V gene. The sample originates from a study of cytomegalovirus exposure and HLA in healthy donors. At the level of the study: Drawn from HLA-typed donors, 83 million or so unique TCRs were held in an early data release.

A multiplex PCR was run with 60 Vbeta primers and 13 Jbeta primers. Assay used: immunoSEQ multiplex PCR; TCRdb lists only in-frame clones, some missing. The repertoire holds 130,000 or so clones, with 50% to 75% as singletons. V and J are TRBV6-1 and TRBJ2-1, with TRBD2 matching 12 bases. This sequence originates from a woman aged 40 to 49 in good health and CMV-seronegative. The sequencing sample was made of PBMCs. This CDR3 is CASSDSSGGVGEQFF. The CDR3 coding sequence is TGTGCCAGCAGTGACTCTAGCGGGGGGGTCGGTGAGCAGTTCTTC.